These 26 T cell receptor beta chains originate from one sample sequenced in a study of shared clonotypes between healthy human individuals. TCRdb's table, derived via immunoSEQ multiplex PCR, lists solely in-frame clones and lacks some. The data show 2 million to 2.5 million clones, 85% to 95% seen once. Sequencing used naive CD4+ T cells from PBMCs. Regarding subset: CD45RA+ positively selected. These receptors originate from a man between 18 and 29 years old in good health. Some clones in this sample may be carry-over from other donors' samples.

In nucleotides, the CDR3 is TGTGCCAGCAGCCCAGGCGGGGAGCGCACAGATACGCAGTATTTT. Protein: CASSPGGERTDTQYF. The genes are TRBV5-4 and TRBJ2-3; maybe TRBD2 (6 bases). The CDR3 is made up of 15 amino acids. The V end was cut by 4 bases, the J end by 1 base, with 13 bases between. Per germline, CDR1 SGHNT and CDR2 YYREEE (reference sequence).

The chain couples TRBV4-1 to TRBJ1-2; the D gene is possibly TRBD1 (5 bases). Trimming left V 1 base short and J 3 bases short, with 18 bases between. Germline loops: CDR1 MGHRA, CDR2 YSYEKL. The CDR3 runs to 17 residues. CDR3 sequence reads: CASSQVFNRTYDYGYTF. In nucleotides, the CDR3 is TGCGCCAGCAGCCAAGTTTTTAACCGGACATACGACTATGGCTACACCTTC.

The CDR3, as DNA: TGTGCCAGCAGCGGGTTCCGGGACGGCCAGGAGCAGTACTTC. It is translated as CASSGFRDGQEQYF. The chain has TRBV11-2 and TRBJ2-5, with D possibly being TRBD1 or TRBD2 (5 bases each). CDR1 SGHAT and CDR2 FQNNGV come from the germline V gene. This CDR3 is built from 14 residues. V shed 5 bases and J shed 11 bases, with 21 bases lying between them. Full variable domain (outside the CDR3, taken from reference TRBV11-2 and TRBJ2-5): EAGVAQSPRYKIIEKRQSVAFWCNPISGHATLYWYQQILGQGPKLLIQFQNNGVVDDSQLPKDRFSAERLKGVDSTLKIQPAKLEDSAVYLCASSGFRDGQEQYFGPGTRLLVL.

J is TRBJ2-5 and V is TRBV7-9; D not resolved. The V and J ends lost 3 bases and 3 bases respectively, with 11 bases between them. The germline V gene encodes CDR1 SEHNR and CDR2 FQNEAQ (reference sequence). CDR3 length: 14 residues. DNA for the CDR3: TGTGCCAGCAGCTTCGCCGGAAGGGAAGAGACCCAGTACTTC. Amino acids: CASSFAGREETQYF.

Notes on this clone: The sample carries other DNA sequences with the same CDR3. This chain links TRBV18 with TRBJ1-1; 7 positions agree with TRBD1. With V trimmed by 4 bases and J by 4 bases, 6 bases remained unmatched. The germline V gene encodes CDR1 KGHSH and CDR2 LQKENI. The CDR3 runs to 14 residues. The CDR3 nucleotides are TGTGCCAGCTCACGGACACAGGGGAGCACTGAAGCTTTCTTT. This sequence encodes CASSRTQGSTEAFF. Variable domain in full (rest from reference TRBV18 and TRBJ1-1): NAGVMQNPRHLVRRRGQEARLRCSPMKGHSHVYWYRQLPEEGLKFMVYLQKENIIDESGMPKERFSAEFPKEGPSILRIQQVVRGDSAAYFCASSRTQGSTEAFFGQGTRLTVV.

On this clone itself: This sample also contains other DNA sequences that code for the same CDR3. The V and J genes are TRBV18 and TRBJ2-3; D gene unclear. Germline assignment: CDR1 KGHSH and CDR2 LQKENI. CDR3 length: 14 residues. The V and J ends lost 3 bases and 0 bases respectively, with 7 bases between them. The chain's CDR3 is CASSPLDSTDTQYF. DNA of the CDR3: TGTGCCAGCTCACCGCTGGACAGCACAGATACGCAGTATTTT.

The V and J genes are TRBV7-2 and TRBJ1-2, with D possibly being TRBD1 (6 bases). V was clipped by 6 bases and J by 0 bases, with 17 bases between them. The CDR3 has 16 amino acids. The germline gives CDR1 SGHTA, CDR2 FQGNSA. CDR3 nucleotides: TGTGCCAGCAGTGCCGACAGGCGACCCTCTAACTATGGCTACACCTTC. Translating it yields CASSADRRPSNYGYTF. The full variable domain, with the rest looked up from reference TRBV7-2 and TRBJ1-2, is GAGVSQSPSNKVTEKGKDVELRCDPISGHTALYWYRQSLGQGLEFLIYFQGNSAPDKSGLPSDRFSAERTGGSVSTLTIQRTQQEDSAVYLCASSADRRPSNYGYTFGSGTRLTVV.

CDR3 amino acids: CASSSSGGGKADTQYF. The CDR3 nucleotides are TGTGCCAGCAGTTCCTCGGGTGGGGGGAAGGCAGATACGCAGTATTTT. The chain recombines TRBV28 with TRBJ2-3, with a weak D call TRBD2 (6 bases). Germline loops: CDR1 MDHEN, CDR2 SYDVKM. The CDR3 spans 16 residues. The V gene lost 4 bases and the J gene lost 4 bases, with 18 bases spanning the gap. The variable domain in full, completed from reference TRBV28 and TRBJ2-3, reads DVKVTQSSRYLVKRTGEKVFLECVQDMDHENMFWYRQDPGLGLRLIYFSYDVKMKEKGDIPEGYSVSREKKERFSLILESASTNQTSMYLCASSSSGGGKADTQYFGPGTRLTVL.

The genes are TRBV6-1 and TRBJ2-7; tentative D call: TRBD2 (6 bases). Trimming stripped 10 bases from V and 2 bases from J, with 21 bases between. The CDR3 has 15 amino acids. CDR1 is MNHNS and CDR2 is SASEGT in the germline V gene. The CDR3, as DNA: TGTGCCACCTACCCCCTGGGGACTGTGACCTACGAGCAGTACTTC. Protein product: CATYPLGTVTYEQYF.

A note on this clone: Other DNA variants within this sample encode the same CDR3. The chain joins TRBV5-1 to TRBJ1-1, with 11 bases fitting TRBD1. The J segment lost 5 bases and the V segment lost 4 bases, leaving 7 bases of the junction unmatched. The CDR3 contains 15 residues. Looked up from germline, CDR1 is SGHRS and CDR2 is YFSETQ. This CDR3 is CASSAGQGAGTEAFF. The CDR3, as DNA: TGCGCCAGCAGCGCCGGACAGGGGGCAGGGACTGAAGCTTTCTTT.

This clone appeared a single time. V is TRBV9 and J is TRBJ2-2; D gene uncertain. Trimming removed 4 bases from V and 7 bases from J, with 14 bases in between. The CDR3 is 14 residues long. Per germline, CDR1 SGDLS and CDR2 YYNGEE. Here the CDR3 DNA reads TGTGCCAGCAGCCCAAGCCTCTCCCGCGGGGAGCTGTTTTTT. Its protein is CASSPSLSRGELFF.

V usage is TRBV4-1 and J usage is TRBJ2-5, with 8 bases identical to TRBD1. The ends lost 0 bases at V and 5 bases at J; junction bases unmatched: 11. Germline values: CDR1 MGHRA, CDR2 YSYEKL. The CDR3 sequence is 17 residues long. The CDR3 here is CASSQDWWAGGSETQYF. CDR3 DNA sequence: TGCGCCAGCAGCCAAGATTGGTGGGCAGGGGGCTCGGAGACCCAGTACTTC.

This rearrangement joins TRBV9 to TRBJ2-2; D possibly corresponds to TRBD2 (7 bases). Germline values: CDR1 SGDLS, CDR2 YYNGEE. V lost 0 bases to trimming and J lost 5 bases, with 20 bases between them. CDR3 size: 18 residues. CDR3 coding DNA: TGTGCCAGCAGCGTAGGTCCCGGGGGCGGGAGTAATACCGGGGAGCTGTTTTTT. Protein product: CASSVGPGGGSNTGELFF.

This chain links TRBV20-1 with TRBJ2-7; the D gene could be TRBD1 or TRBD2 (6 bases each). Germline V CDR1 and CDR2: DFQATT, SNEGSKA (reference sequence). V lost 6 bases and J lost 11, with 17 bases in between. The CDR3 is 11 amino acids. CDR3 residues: CSATGTPGKYF. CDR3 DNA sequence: TGCAGTGCCACAGGGACTCCAGGAAAGTACTTC.

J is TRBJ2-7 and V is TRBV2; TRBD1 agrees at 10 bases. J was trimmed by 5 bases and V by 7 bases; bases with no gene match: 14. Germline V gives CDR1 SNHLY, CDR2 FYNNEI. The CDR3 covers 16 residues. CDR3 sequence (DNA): TGTGCCAGCATCACTTCGAGGAGGGACAGGGGTGACGAGCAGTACTTC. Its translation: CASITSRRDRGDEQYF.

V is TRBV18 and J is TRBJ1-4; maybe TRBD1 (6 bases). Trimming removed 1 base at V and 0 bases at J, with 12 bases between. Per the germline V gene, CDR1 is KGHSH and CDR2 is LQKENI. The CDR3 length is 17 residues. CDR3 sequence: CASSPQGELSTNEKLFF. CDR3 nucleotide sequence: TGTGCCAGCTCACCACAGGGGGAATTGTCAACTAATGAAAAACTGTTTTTT.

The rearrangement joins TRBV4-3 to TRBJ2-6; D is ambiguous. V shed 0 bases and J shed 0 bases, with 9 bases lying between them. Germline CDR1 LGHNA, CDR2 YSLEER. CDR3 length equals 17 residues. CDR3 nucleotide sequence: TGCGCCAGCAGCCAAGATTCTTGGAGCTCTGGGGCCAACGTCCTGACTTTC. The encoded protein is CASSQDSWSSGANVLTF.

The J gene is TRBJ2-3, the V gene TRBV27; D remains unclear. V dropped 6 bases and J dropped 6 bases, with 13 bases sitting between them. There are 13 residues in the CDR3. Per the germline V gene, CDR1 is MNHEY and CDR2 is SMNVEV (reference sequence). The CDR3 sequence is CASRYTDLDTQYF. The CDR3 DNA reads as TGTGCCAGCAGATACACTGACCTCGATACGCAGTATTTT.

As DNA, the CDR3 is TGTGCCAGCAGTGAAGGCTCGGGAGGCTATGGCTACACCTTC. Protein product: CASSEGSGGYGYTF. The chain employs TRBV6-1 and TRBJ1-2; the D is unclear. V shed 1 base and J shed 4 bases, with 10 bases lying between them. The length of the CDR3 is 14 residues. The germline gives CDR1 MNHNS, CDR2 SASEGT.

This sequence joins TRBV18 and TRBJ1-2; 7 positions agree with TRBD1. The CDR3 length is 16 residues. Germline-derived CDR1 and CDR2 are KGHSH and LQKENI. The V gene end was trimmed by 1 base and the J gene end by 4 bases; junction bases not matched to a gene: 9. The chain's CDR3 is CASSPQGGFSPYGYTF. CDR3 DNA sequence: TGTGCCAGCTCACCACAAGGGGGCTTCTCCCCCTATGGCTACACCTTC.

The CDR3 loop is CASRSGTGLAGGQGEQFF. The CDR3 DNA reads as TGTGCCAGCCGGTCCGGGACGGGACTAGCGGGAGGCCAGGGTGAGCAGTTCTTC. The chain recombines TRBV4-2 with TRBJ2-1; 15 bases line up with TRBD2. The germline gives CDR1 LGHNA, CDR2 YNFKEQ. V was clipped by 8 bases and J by 9 bases; unmatched bases: 17. CDR3 length: 18 residues.

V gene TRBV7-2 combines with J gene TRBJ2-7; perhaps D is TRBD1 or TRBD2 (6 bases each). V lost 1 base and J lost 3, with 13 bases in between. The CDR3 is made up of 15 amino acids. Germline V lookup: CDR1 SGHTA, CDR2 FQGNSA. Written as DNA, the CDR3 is TGTGCCAGCAGCTTAGAGGTGGGGGGCGGCTACGAGCAGTACTTC. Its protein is CASSLEVGGGYEQYF.

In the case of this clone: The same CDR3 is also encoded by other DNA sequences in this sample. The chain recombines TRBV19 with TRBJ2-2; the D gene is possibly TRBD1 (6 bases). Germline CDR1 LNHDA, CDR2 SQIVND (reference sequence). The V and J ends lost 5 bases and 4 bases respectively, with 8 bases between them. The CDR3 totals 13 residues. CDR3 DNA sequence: TGTGCCAGTAGTGCCAGGGGCACCGGGGAGCTGTTTTTT. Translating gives CASSARGTGELFF.

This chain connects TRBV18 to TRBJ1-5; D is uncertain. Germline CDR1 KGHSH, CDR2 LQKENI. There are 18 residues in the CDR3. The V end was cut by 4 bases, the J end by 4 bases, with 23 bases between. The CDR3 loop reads CASSLNVYTLDRNQPQHF. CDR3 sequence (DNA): TGTGCCAGCTCACTTAACGTTTATACCCTAGATCGAAATCAGCCCCAGCATTTT.

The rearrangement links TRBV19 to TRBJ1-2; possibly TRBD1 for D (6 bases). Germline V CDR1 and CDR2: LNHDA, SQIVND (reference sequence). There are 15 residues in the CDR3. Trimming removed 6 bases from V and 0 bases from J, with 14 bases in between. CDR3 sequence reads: CASSRGGKTNYGYTF. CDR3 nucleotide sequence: TGTGCCAGTAGCCGGGGGGGCAAAACTAACTATGGCTACACCTTC.

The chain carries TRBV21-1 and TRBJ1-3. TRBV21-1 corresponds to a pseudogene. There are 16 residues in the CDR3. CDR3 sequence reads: CASSKVGVLSGNTIYF. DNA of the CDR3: TGTGCCAGCAGCAAAGTTGGGGTCCTATCTGGAAACACCATATATTTT.